This entry is about one T cell receptor (beta chain). Measured with immunoSEQ multiplex PCR; TCRdb has only the in-frame clones, and not every one. The sample contains roughly 230,000 clones, around four fifths of which appear only once. These data are taken from a study of blood T cell repertoires in COVID-19. CDR3 length: 13 residues. CDR1 and CDR2 (germline): LNHDA, SQIVND (reference sequence). Deletions cut 5 bases from V and 6 bases from J, with 13 bases between. The chain is built from TRBV19 and TRBJ1-2; D is possibly TRBD1 (5 bases). The TCR originated in a man aged 40-49 years with active or convalescent COVID-19. The sequenced material came from peripheral blood. The CDR3 DNA reads TGTGCCAGTAGTTTTCGGACAAGGGATGGCTACACCTTC. It codes for CASSFRTRDGYTF. Based on the CDR3 plus reference TRBV19 and TRBJ1-2, the full variable domain is DGGITQSPKYLFRKEGQNVTLSCEQNLNHDAMYWYRQDPGQGLRLIYYSQIVNDFQKGDIAEGYSVSREKKESFPLTVTSAQKNPTAFYLCASSFRTRDGYTFGSGTRLTVV.